Shown below are 22 T cell receptor beta chains from a single sample sequenced in a study of blood T cell repertoires in COVID-19. This table comes from immunoSEQ multiplex PCR, and its TCRdb copy is limited to in-frame clones, with some not included. The sample lists about 210,000 clones, 80% to 90% seen once, with 10% in the top ten. Sequencing input: peripheral blood. These receptors originate from a woman aged 80 or over with COVID-19, enrolled during active disease.

The chain uses TRBV6-5 and TRBJ2-5; 8 bases line up with TRBD1. The V segment lost 6 bases and the J segment 4 bases; nucleotides outside the gene matches: 4. Germline V lookup: CDR1 MNHEY, CDR2 SVGAGI. The CDR3 sequence is 13 residues long. The CDR3 here is CASRQGARETQYF. CDR3 nucleotide sequence: TGTGCCAGCAGGCAGGGGGCTCGAGAGACCCAGTACTTC.

V and J are TRBV5-1 and TRBJ1-1; 8 positions agree with TRBD1. Germline CDR1 is SGHRS and CDR2 is YFSETQ. The CDR3 runs to 14 residues. Trimming cost V 4 bases and J 1 base; bases outside gene matches: 3. This CDR3 reads CASSVGQGNTEAFF. Here the CDR3 DNA reads TGCGCCAGCAGCGTTGGACAGGGGAACACTGAAGCTTTCTTT.

V and J are TRBV27 and TRBJ2-1, with 13 bases fitting TRBD2. CDR3 length: 15 amino acids. Germline CDR1 and CDR2: MNHEY and SMNVEV (reference sequence). The V and J ends lost 6 bases and 6 bases, in that order; junction bases with no gene match: 5. DNA of the CDR3: TGTGCCAGCAGCAAACTAGCGGGGGGGCTCAATGAGCAGTTCTTC. Its translation: CASSKLAGGLNEQFF.

The chain recombines TRBV4-1 with TRBJ1-5; D might be TRBD1 (5 bases). Germline V gene lookup returns CDR1 MGHRA and CDR2 YSYEKL. Trimming cost V 1 base and J 1 base, with 17 bases left between them. The CDR3 spans 18 residues. CDR3 in DNA: TGCGCCAGCAGCCAAGTGGAGCTCTGGGGGGTAAGCAATCAGCCCCAGCATTTT. It encodes CASSQVELWGVSNQPQHF.

The rearrangement joins TRBV5-1 to TRBJ1-1; D remains ambiguous. The CDR3 loop spans 16 amino acids. The ends were cut back, 2 bases at V and 1 base at J, with 15 bases in the middle. The germline V gene has CDR1 SGHRS and CDR2 YFSETQ. This chain's CDR3 is CASSFEGISPNTEAFF. The CDR3 DNA follows: TGCGCCAGCAGCTTCGAGGGTATTTCTCCGAACACTGAAGCTTTCTTT.

Only one count was recorded for this clone. The rearrangement links TRBV10-3 to TRBJ1-2, with D hard to call. Trimming pared 2 bases from V and 5 bases from J, leaving 9 bases between. The CDR3 loop spans 13 amino acids. CDR1 and CDR2 (germline): ENHRY, SYGVKD. DNA of the CDR3: TGTGCCATCAGTGAGGAGGAGGGATATGGCTACACCTTC. Its translation: CAISEEEGYGYTF.

The chain uses TRBV6-4 and TRBJ1-2, with 8 bases matching TRBD1. The CDR3 length is 13 residues. V shed 6 bases, J shed 6 bases, and the junction held 6 bases outside the gene matches. Germline V gives CDR1 MRHNA, CDR2 SNTAGT. DNA for the CDR3: TGTGCCAGCAGCAGGGGGCGAGTCGATGGCTACACCTTC. It specifies CASSRGRVDGYTF.

CDR3 bases: TGCGCCAGCAGTACCAGGGACACAGATACGCAGTATTTT. This encodes CASSTRDTDTQYF. The V call is TRBV5-1, the J call TRBJ2-3; tentative D call: TRBD1 (5 bases). V was trimmed by 5 bases and J by 2 bases, leaving 9 bases between them. The CDR3 runs 13 residues. Germline values: CDR1 SGHRS, CDR2 YFSETQ.

J is TRBJ1-1 and V is TRBV2; no definite D call. CDR1 and CDR2 from the germline V gene are SNHLY and FYNNEI. The germline V and J ends were trimmed by 5 bases and 4 bases, with 11 bases remaining between them. This CDR3 region has 13 residues. The CDR3 DNA reads TGTGCCAGCAGTACCGAAGCGGGCACTGAAGCTTTCTTT. It encodes CASSTEAGTEAFF.

DNA of the CDR3: TGTGCCAGCAGTTACCGATCCCAAAACAGCCCAGGGGCCCAGTACTTC. Translating it yields CASSYRSQNSPGAQYF. This rearrangement joins TRBV6-5 to TRBJ2-5; possible D gene TRBD1, 6 bases. V was trimmed by 2 bases and J by 9 bases, leaving 22 bases between them. The length of the CDR3 is 16 residues. The germline V gene encodes CDR1 MNHEY and CDR2 SVGAGI.

V and J are TRBV7-9 and TRBJ2-5; no clear D gene. CDR1 is SEHNR and CDR2 is FQNEAQ in the germline V gene (reference sequence). The CDR3 extends over 14 amino acids. Trimming stripped 1 base from V and 1 base from J, with 7 bases between. CDR3 nucleotides: TGTGCCAGCAGCTTAGGGCGGATCCAAGAGACCCAGTACTTC. Its translation: CASSLGRIQETQYF.

This chain joins TRBV3-1 (or the pseudogene TRBV3-2) and TRBJ1-6; the D gene is possibly TRBD1 (6 bases). Germline V gene sequence: CDR1 LGHDT, CDR2 YNNKEL (reference sequence). With 4 bases removed from V and 12 bases from J, the gap between germline ends came to 25 bases. CDR3 length: 17 amino acids. The DNA for the CDR3 is TGTGCCAGCAGCCGTCTTTCTCCGGGACAAGGGCCTCAACCCCTCCACTTT. Translation gives CASSRLSPGQGPQPLHF.

V is TRBV10-3 and J is TRBJ1-2; D is uncertain. Trimming removed 3 bases from V and 13 bases from J, with 12 bases in between. The CDR3 is made up of 11 amino acids. The germline gives CDR1 ENHRY, CDR2 SYGVKD. The CDR3 DNA reads as TGTGCCATCAGTGATAACTCATTAATCACCTTC. Its translation: CAISDNSLITF.

In this sample, this clone turned up once. The chain carries TRBV11-2 and TRBJ2-3; 12 nucleotides align to TRBD1. Trimming took 8 bases from V and 2 from J; bases not matched to a gene: 5. The CDR3 has 15 amino acids. Per germline, CDR1 SGHAT and CDR2 FQNNGV. CDR3: CASGTGGYPTDTQYF. Here the CDR3 DNA reads TGTGCCAGCGGGACAGGGGGCTACCCCACAGATACGCAGTATTTT.

The V and J genes are TRBV6-1 and TRBJ2-7, with D hard to call. The CDR3 spans 14 residues. Looked up from germline, CDR1 is MNHNS and CDR2 is SASEGT. The germline V and J ends were trimmed by 0 bases and 5 bases, with 11 bases remaining between them. CDR3 nucleotide sequence: TGTGCCAGCAGTGAAGCGCTGAACAATAACGAGCAGTACTTC. Residues: CASSEALNNNEQYF.

The chain carries TRBV18 and TRBJ1-2; D gene unclear. The germline V gene encodes CDR1 KGHSH and CDR2 LQKENI. The CDR3 extends over 12 amino acids. V lost 3 bases to trimming and J lost 7 bases, with 9 bases between them. CDR3 nucleotide sequence: TGTGCCAGCTCACCCGACTCGAGTGGCTACACCTTC. It encodes CASSPDSSGYTF.

V gene TRBV3-1 (or the pseudogene TRBV3-2) combines with J gene TRBJ2-3; D remains unclear. Trimming took 4 bases from V and 2 from J, leaving 4 bases between them. The CDR3 spans 12 residues. Germline V lookup: CDR1 LGHDT, CDR2 YNNKEL (reference sequence). The CDR3 reads CASSPHTDTQYF. The CDR3 bases are TGTGCCAGCAGCCCCCACACAGATACGCAGTATTTT.

The chain joins TRBV5-6 to TRBJ1-2, with D possibly matching TRBD1 (6 bases). CDR1 is SGHDT and CDR2 is YYEEEE in the germline V gene. CDR3 length: 12 amino acids. With 2 bases removed from V and 6 bases from J, the gap between germline ends came to 8 bases. In DNA, the CDR3 is TGTGCCAGCAGCTTAGGGGGAAATGGCTACACCTTC. Residues: CASSLGGNGYTF.

This rearrangement joins TRBV5-1 to TRBJ1-4; D possibly corresponds to TRBD1 (5 bases). V lost 0 bases and J 5 bases, leaving 11 bases between the germline ends. The germline V gene encodes CDR1 SGHRS and CDR2 YFSETQ. The CDR3 extends over 15 amino acids. CDR3 sequence reads: CASSLGTQKNEKLFF. CDR3 nucleotides: TGCGCCAGCAGCTTGGGGACACAAAAAAATGAAAAACTGTTTTTT. Using reference TRBV5-1 and TRBJ1-4 for the parts outside the CDR3, the full variable domain is KAGVTQTPRYLIKTRGQQVTLSCSPISGHRSVSWYQQTPGQGLQFLFEYFSETQRNKGNFPGRFSGRQFSNSRSEMNVSTLELGDSALYLCASSLGTQKNEKLFFGSGTQLSVL.

The chain couples TRBV29-1 to TRBJ2-2; the D gene is possibly TRBD1 (5 bases). Trimming removed 6 bases at V and 5 bases at J, with 16 bases between. There are 14 residues in the CDR3. The germline CDR1 and CDR2 sequences are SQVTM and ANQGSEA. In DNA, the CDR3 is TGCAGCGTCAGGATAGGGGTCGGGACCGGGGAGCTGTTTTTT. Translating it yields CSVRIGVGTGELFF.

This chain connects TRBV24-1 to TRBJ2-2, with D perhaps matching TRBD1 (6 bases). Germline V gene data show CDR1 as KGHDR and CDR2 as SFDVKD. The CDR3 has 14 residues. V was pared by 11 bases and J by 3 bases, with 15 bases between. The CDR3 bases are TGTGCCATCCGAAGCAGGGGAGACACCGGGGAGCTGTTTTTT. Translation: CAIRSRGDTGELFF.

J is TRBJ2-5 and V is TRBV29-1; a weak D match, TRBD2 (6 bases). The CDR3 contains 20 residues. With 4 bases removed from V and 1 base from J, the gap between germline ends came to 31 bases. In germline, CDR1 is SQVTM, CDR2 ANQGSEA. The CDR3 region is CSVVFGAGLLISPRQETQYF. The CDR3, as DNA: TGCAGCGTTGTATTCGGGGCGGGGTTGCTTATAAGCCCGCGCCAAGAGACCCAGTACTTC.